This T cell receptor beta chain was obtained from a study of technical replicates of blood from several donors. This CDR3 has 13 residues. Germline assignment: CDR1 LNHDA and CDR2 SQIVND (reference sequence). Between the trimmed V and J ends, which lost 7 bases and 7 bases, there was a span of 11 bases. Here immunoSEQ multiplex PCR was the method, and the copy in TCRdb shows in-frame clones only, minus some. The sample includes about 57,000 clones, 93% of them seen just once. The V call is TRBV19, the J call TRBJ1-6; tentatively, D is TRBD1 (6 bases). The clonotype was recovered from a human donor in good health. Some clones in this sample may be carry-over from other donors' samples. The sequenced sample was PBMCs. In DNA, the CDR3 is TGTGCCAGTACTTGGACAGTGAATTCACCCCTCCACTTT. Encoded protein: CASTWTVNSPLHF.